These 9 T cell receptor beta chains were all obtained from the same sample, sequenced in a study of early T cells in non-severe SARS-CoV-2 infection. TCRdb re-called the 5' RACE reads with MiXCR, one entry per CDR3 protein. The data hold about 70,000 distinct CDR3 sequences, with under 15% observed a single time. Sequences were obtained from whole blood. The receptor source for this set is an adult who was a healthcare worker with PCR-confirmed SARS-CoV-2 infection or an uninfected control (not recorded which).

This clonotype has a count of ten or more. DNA for the CDR3: TGCAGTGCTAGCCAAAGCGGAGGGAGTCGGCACGAGCAGTACTTC. Protein: CSASQSGGSRHEQYF. V gene TRBV20-1 combines with J gene TRBJ2-7, with D perhaps TRBD2 (6 bases). Trimming stripped 3 bases from V and 5 bases from J, with 20 bases between. From germline, CDR1 is DFQATT and CDR2 SNEGSKA (reference sequence). The CDR3 runs to 15 residues.

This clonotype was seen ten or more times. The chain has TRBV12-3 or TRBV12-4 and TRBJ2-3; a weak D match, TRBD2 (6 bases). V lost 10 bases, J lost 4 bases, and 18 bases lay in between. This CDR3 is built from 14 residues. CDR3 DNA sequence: TGTGCCACGAAACGGCAGGGAGGTCCAGATACGCAGTATTTT. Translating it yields CATKRQGGPDTQYF.

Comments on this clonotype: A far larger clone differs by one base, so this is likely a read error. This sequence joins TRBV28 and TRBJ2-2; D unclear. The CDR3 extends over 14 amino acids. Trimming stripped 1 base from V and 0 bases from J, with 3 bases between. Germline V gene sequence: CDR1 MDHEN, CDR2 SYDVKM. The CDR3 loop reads CASSLYSNTGELFF. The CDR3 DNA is TGTGCCAGCAGTTTATACTCGAACACCGGGGAGCTGTTTTTT.

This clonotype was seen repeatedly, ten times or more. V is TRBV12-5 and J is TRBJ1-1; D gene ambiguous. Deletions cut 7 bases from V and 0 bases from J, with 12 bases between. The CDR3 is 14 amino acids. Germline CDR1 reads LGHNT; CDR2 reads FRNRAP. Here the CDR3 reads CASVGPVMNTEAFF. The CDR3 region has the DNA TGTGCTAGTGTCGGCCCGGTCATGAACACTGAAGCTTTCTTT.

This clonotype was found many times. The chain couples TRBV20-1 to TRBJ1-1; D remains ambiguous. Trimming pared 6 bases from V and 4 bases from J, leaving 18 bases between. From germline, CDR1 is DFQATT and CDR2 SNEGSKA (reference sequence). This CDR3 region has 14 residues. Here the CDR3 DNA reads TGCAGTGCGCCCGCCCAAGGGCTGGTCACTGAAGCTTTCTTT. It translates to CSAPAQGLVTEAFF.

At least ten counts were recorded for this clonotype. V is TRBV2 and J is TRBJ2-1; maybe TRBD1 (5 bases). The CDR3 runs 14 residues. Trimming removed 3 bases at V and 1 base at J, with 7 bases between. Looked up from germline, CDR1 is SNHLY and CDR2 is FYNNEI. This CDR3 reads CASSESGSYNEQFF. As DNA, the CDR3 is TGTGCCAGCAGTGAGTCAGGGTCCTACAATGAGCAGTTCTTC.

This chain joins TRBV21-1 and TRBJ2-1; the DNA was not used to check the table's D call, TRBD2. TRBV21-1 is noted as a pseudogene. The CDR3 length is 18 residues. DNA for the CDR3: TGTGCCAGCAGCAAAGGGCTAGTGGGGCCCCAACCGAATCATGAGCAGTTCTTC. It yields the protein CASSKGLVGPQPNHEQFF.

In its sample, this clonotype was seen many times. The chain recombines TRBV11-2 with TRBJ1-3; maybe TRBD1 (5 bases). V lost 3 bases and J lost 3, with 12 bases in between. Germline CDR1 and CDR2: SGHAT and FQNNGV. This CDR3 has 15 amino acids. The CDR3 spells CASSLLGGRGNTIYF. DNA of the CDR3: TGTGCCAGCAGCTTGTTGGGGGGACGTGGAAACACCATATATTTT.

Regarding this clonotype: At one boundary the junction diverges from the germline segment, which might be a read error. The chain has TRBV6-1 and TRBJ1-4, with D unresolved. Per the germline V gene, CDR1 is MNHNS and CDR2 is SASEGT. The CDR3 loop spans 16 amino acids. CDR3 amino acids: CDSSPGHRNPNEKLFF. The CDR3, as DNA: TGTGACAGCAGTCCGGGCCACCGAAACCCTAATGAAAAACTGTTTTTT.